Sequencing of this T cell receptor beta chain was carried out in a study of PD-L1 blockade in urothelial cancer (TCRdb year 2017). Concerning the study at large: Therapy was started in the mid-2010s for all patients, and atezolizumab 1,200 mg was administered intravenously every 3 weeks. Some 30 patients had pretreatment blood TCR-seq, around 25 had at least one posttreatment blood collection, and around 25 had tumor TCR-seq. An ECOG performance status of 0 or 1 was recorded for the patients, and 0 to 3 prior chemotherapy regimens had been received by the patients. A median of around 150,000 T cells and fewer than 85,000 unique TCRs was obtained from blood samples, and a median clonality of roughly 0.074 was observed. In the same patients who had TCR sequencing, pretreatment tumors also underwent whole exome sequencing and RNA sequencing. Blood samples were analyzed at 3 weeks after treatment start (second dose) and at 6 weeks after treatment start. Durable clinical benefit was achieved by nine patients but not by the remaining 20. Durable clinical benefit was defined as a progression-free survival longer than 6 months, and TCR features were additionally tested against progression-free survival and overall survival. Pretreatment tumor samples, along with matched peripheral blood collected serially before and after atezolizumab treatment, underwent TCR sequencing. The study, an exploratory multi-omic analysis, examined somatic, immune and clinical correlates of response to PD-L1 blockade with atezolizumab in urothelial cancer. About 90% of the roughly 30 patients were identified as males with urothelial cancer of bladder origin, and a prior smoking history was reported by 18 of 29 patients. The paper's findings and limits, for the study overall: A pretreatment peripheral blood TCR clonality below the median was linked to improved progression-free and overall survival. Because the sample size was small (n of about 31) and many of the analyses were exploratory, the results are meant to be hypothesis-generating. Greater expansion of tumor-associated TCR clones in peripheral blood 3 weeks after the start of treatment was observed in patients with durable benefit (n ≈ 22, p = 0.022).

Synthetic TCR analog templates were spiked into each PCR so that absolute template abundance could be estimated from read counts. Using the immunoSEQ assay, TCRbeta CDR3 regions were amplified from genomic DNA with bias-controlled V and J gene primers. Sequencing of rearranged TCRbeta segments was done at approximately 20X coverage. In the authors' own workflow: Clustering was used to correct sequencing errors, and CDR3s were annotated against IMGT to assign V, D and J genes. Only productive TCRbeta rearrangements were used in downstream analyses, excluding out-of-frame or stop-codon sequences. Clonality was computed as one minus Shannon entropy normalized by the log of the number of unique productive sequences. Clones differing between time points or between blood and tumor were identified using Fisher's exact test with Benjamini-Hochberg correction, with an adjusted p below 0.01 applied as the threshold. TCRdb took this table from immuneACCESS and kept in-frame rearrangements with V and J called. Such tables lack part of the clones; where checked against another copy, unresolved V genes explain under half of the gap, and the rest is unexplained. V and J calls and clone size are as listed in that table; D and trimming were resolved from the DNA. This sample gives tens of thousands of clones in total; approximately 84% of them show up just once. The ten largest clones represent more than 15% of the sample.

The cohort included roughly 29 patients with locally advanced or metastatic urothelial carcinoma who were treated at Memorial Sloan Kettering on a trial protocol. Peripheral blood mononuclear cells were collected from each patient pretreatment and during treatment, giving between 1 and 8 total time points per patient. The Qiagen DNeasy Blood extraction kit was used to purify genomic DNA from total PBMCs and tumor samples. PBMCs were collected pretreatment and during treatment, and were isolated and stored as previously described. Via the germline V gene (reference sequence), CDR1 is MNHEY and CDR2 SMNVEV. The CDR3 runs 15 residues from the cysteine to the phenylalanine. Left in the record is the CDR3 DNA by itself, 45 bases read in frame from the first base. The V end gives up 2 bases and the J end 1 base, leaving 4 bases in the junction not matched to a gene. This clone has a single count. Its antigen is unknown. Per-base quality was not reported, and no clone a single base away is much larger than it.

This chain joins TRBV27 to TRBJ2-7, and TRBD1 matches 8 of the central bases. The receptor's source is a man between 60 and 75 years old with urothelial cancer. Specimen: PBMCs, collected around atezolizumab (anti-PD-L1) treatment. In nucleotides, the sequence is TGTGCCAGCAGTTTAGGTCAGGGGGCGTCCTACGAGCAGTACTTC. It is translated as CASSLGQGASYEQYF.